The 5 T cell receptor beta chains reported below all come from one sample, sequenced in a study of cytomegalovirus exposure and HLA in healthy donors. Vbeta (60) and Jbeta (13) primers were used in the PCR. The method was immunoSEQ multiplex PCR; TCRdb's version includes in-frame clones alone and lacks a portion of them. Seen here are just over 95,000 clones, about 81% observed once, and the top ten hold over 3.5%. Sequencing input: PBMCs. The receptors derive from a middle-aged woman in good health and CMV-seropositive.

The chain combines TRBV6-5 with TRBJ2-3; 7 bases map to TRBD2. Germline CDR1 MNHEY, CDR2 SVGAGI. Unmatched junction bases numbered 7, after V lost 8 bases and J lost 2 bases. The length of the CDR3 is 14 residues. Written as DNA, the CDR3 is TGTGCCAGCCAGCGGGGATTCATCACAGATACGCAGTATTTT. Translating gives CASQRGFITDTQYF.

The rearrangement joins TRBV19 to TRBJ2-7, with TRBD2 matching 7 bases. Germline V gene sequence: CDR1 LNHDA, CDR2 SQIVND (reference sequence). This CDR3 spans 16 amino acids. J was trimmed by 4 bases and V by 1 base; bases with no gene match: 10. This CDR3 is CASSIAGTGAGYEQYF. The CDR3 DNA sequence: TGTGCCAGTAGTATAGCGGGAACGGGAGCGGGGTACGAGCAGTACTTC.

V gene TRBV19 combines with J gene TRBJ2-2, with a tentative D call TRBD2 (6 bases). This CDR3 region has 12 residues. Germline CDR1 is LNHDA and CDR2 is SQIVND (reference sequence). The V gene lost 4 bases and the J gene lost 7 bases, with 7 bases spanning the gap. The CDR3 here is CASSRGLGELFF. The CDR3 coding sequence is TGTGCCAGTAGTAGGGGACTCGGGGAGCTGTTTTTT.

The V call is TRBV25-1, the J call TRBJ2-1; 9 bases align to TRBD1. V dropped 4 bases and J dropped 5; count of bases not matched to a gene: 9. Germline V lookup: CDR1 MGHDK, CDR2 SYGVNS. The CDR3 covers 16 residues. In DNA form, the CDR3 reads TGTGCCAGCAGTGTCGAAACGGGACAGGGAGACAATGAGCAGTTCTTC. It yields the protein CASSVETGQGDNEQFF.

The chain links TRBV6-4 to TRBJ2-1; 7 bases agree with TRBD2. The V and J ends lost 3 bases and 9 bases, in that order; junction bases with no gene match: 11. Germline V lookup: CDR1 MRHNA, CDR2 SNTAGT. The CDR3 has 15 amino acids. The CDR3 sequence is CASSEGEGGPGEQFF. The CDR3 coding sequence is TGTGCCAGCAGTGAAGGCGAGGGAGGGCCGGGTGAGCAGTTCTTC.